These 32 T cell receptor beta chains were all obtained from the same sample, sequenced in a study of breast tumors, draining lymph nodes, adjacent tissues. The lymph nodes were axillary draining lymph nodes from breast cancer patients. TCRdb fed the multiplex PCR reads into MiXCR, producing one record per CDR3 protein. The sample holds around 140,000 distinct CDR3 sequences, about 22% seen once. Source material: axillary lymph node tissue. The receptors derive from a female donor with breast cancer. Some clones in this sample may be carry-over from other donors' samples.

Regarding this clonotype: A much larger clone lies one base from this, so it may be a read error. V gene TRBV6-2 or TRBV6-3 combines with J gene TRBJ2-7; TRBD2 might be the D (5 bases). The germline V gene has CDR1 MNHEY and CDR2 SVGEGT. The CDR3 loop spans 13 amino acids. The CDR3 protein is CASTQTTAYEQHF. As DNA, the CDR3 is TGTGCCAGCACGCAGACTACAGCCTACGAGCAGCACTTC.

This clonotype was counted ten times or more. V gene TRBV7-2 combines with J gene TRBJ2-3; possibly TRBD2 for D (6 bases). V gave up 11 bases and J gave up 5 bases, with 23 bases separating them. Germline-derived CDR1 and CDR2 are SGHTA and FQGNSA. This CDR3 comprises 15 residues. CDR3 amino acids: CAGATRRRQVDTQYF. DNA of the CDR3: TGTGCCGGGGCGACTAGACGTCGGCAGGTAGATACGCAGTATTTT. The full variable domain, in which reference TRBV7-2 and TRBJ2-3 provide the parts outside the CDR3, is GAGVSQSPSNKVTEKGKDVELRCDPISGHTALYWYRQSLGQGLEFLIYFQGNSAPDKSGLPSDRFSAERTGGSVSTLTIQRTQQEDSAVYLCAGATRRRQVDTQYFGPGTRLTVL.

This clonotype was seen ten or more times. The rearrangement joins TRBV9 to TRBJ2-3; D unclear. The CDR3 consists of 15 residues. Germline CDR1 SGDLS, CDR2 YYNGEE. Trimming removed 0 bases from V and 2 bases from J, with 10 bases in between. Written as DNA, the CDR3 is TGTGCCAGCAGCGTAGGTCCAGGCTCCACAGATACGCAGTATTTT. It specifies CASSVGPGSTDTQYF.

This clonotype was recorded at least ten times. J is TRBJ2-3 and V is TRBV5-1, with D possibly being TRBD2 (5 bases). The CDR3 has 15 amino acids. Trimming took 3 bases from V and 3 from J, leaving 14 bases between them. Germline lookup yields CDR1 SGHRS and CDR2 YFSETQ. CDR3 region: CASSSGFTRTDTQYF. The CDR3 nucleotides are TGCGCCAGCAGCTCGGGGTTTACCCGAACAGATACGCAGTATTTT.

This clonotype was seen at least ten times. The chain employs TRBV10-3 and TRBJ1-4; D gene uncertain. CDR1 is ENHRY and CDR2 is SYGVKD in the germline V gene. With 0 bases removed from V and 3 bases from J, the gap between germline ends came to 5 bases. The CDR3 sequence is 14 residues long. CDR3 nucleotide sequence: TGTGCCATCAGTGAGTCCGGTTCTAATGAAAAACTGTTTTTT. Translated, it gives CAISESGSNEKLFF.

A remark on this clonotype: Mismatch with germline at one junction end may stem from a read error. The chain carries TRBV20-1 and TRBJ1-5, with D perhaps matching TRBD1 (5 bases). In germline, CDR1 is DFQATT, CDR2 SNEGSKA (reference sequence). The CDR3 is 15 amino acids. The CDR3 region is CSAGEGQVNNQPQHF. The CDR3 DNA sequence: TGCAGTGCTGGAGAGGGGCAGGTCAATAATCAGCCCCAGCATTTT.

In this sample, this clonotype turned up many times. The gene calls are TRBV20-1 and TRBJ1-5, with unresolved D. V was shortened by 3 bases and J by 4 bases, with 7 bases between the two germline ends. The CDR3 runs 12 residues. Per the germline V gene, CDR1 is DFQATT and CDR2 is SNEGSKA (reference sequence). CDR3 amino acids: CSASSGNQPQHF. CDR3 DNA: TGCAGTGCTAGTTCGGGAAATCAGCCCCAGCATTTT.

The J gene is TRBJ1-6, the V gene TRBV5-1; 8 nucleotides agree with TRBD1. From germline, CDR1 is SGHRS and CDR2 YFSETQ. V shed 3 bases and J 13 bases; nucleotides not matched to a gene: 15. This CDR3 comprises 16 residues. CDR3 region: CASSSGMDRAAPPLHF. In DNA form, the CDR3 reads TGCGCCAGCAGCTCCGGAATGGACAGGGCCGCACCCCCCCTCCACTTT.

Remarks on this clonotype: A much more abundant neighbour one base away suggests this may be a read error. V and J are TRBV4-3 and TRBJ2-1; the D gene is possibly TRBD1 (6 bases). The CDR3 totals 16 residues. Per germline, CDR1 LGHNA and CDR2 YSLEER. The CDR3 region is CASSQDLAQGYNKQFF. The CDR3 nucleotides read TGCGCCAGCAGCCAAGATCTAGCCCAGGGGTACAATAAGCAGTTCTTC.

This clonotype was detected many times. The V and J genes are TRBV7-2 and TRBJ2-1; TRBD1 agrees at 10 bases. CDR1 is SGHTA and CDR2 is FQGNSA in the germline V gene. CDR3 length equals 15 residues. Trimming removed 5 bases from V and 4 bases from J; junction bases left unmatched: 5. CDR3 region: CASSQGQGIYNEQFF. In DNA form, the CDR3 reads TGTGCCAGCAGCCAGGGACAGGGGATTTACAATGAGCAGTTCTTC.

In this sample, this clonotype turned up many times. This chain uses TRBV5-1 with TRBJ2-5, with 7 bases lining up with TRBD1. CDR1 and CDR2 (germline): SGHRS, YFSETQ. With 5 bases clipped from V and 3 bases from J, the junction kept 10 bases outside the gene matches. CDR3 size: 15 residues. The chain's CDR3 is CASSLEGATKETQYF. The CDR3 DNA reads as TGCGCCAGCAGTCTTGAGGGGGCGACCAAAGAGACCCAGTACTTC.

As for this clonotype: Being one base from a much bigger clone, this may be a read error. The V gene is TRBV2, the J gene TRBJ2-2; TRBD2 matches at 7 bases. V lost 1 base, J lost 0 bases, and 2 bases stayed unmatched. The length of the CDR3 is 16 residues. Germline V gene sequence: CDR1 SNHLY, CDR2 FYNNEI. For the CDR3, the DNA is TGTGCCAGCAGTGAAGTAGCGGGTGCGAACACCGGGGAGCTGTTTTTT. As protein: CASSEVAGANTGELFF.

This clonotype was seen ten or more times. V is TRBV12-3 or TRBV12-4 and J is TRBJ2-7; possibly TRBD2 for D (5 bases). The CDR3 extends over 19 amino acids. V lost 1 base and J 1 base, leaving 23 bases between the germline ends. The CDR3 sequence: CASSLGPLGPRGHSYEQYF. The CDR3 nucleotides are TGTGCCAGCAGTTTAGGACCCCTGGGCCCGCGAGGGCATTCCTACGAGCAGTACTTC.

This clonotype appeared a single time. A read error may be the cause here, since a much bigger clone is one base away. V usage is TRBV13 and J usage is TRBJ2-1; 12 bases are a match to TRBD2. The CDR3 totals 15 residues. The V gene's germline CDR1 is PRHDT and CDR2 FYEKMQ (reference sequence). The CDR3 is CACSKTSGGANEQFF. The DNA of the CDR3 is TGTGCCTGCAGCAAGACTAGCGGGGGAGCTAATGAGCAGTTCTTC.

To note about this clonotype: A much larger clone differs from this one at a single base, so this may be a read error. The genes are TRBV9 and TRBJ1-5, with D maybe TRBD1 (6 bases). The germline CDR1 and CDR2 sequences are SGDLS and YYNGEE. The CDR3 sequence is 15 residues long. CDR3 residues: CTSSVADRPNQPQHF. CDR3 bases: TGTACCAGCAGCGTAGCGGACAGACCCAATCAGCCCCAGCATTTT.

This clonotype was recorded at least ten times. The V and J genes are TRBV5-1 and TRBJ2-1; 7 bases align to TRBD2. Germline V gene data show CDR1 as SGHRS and CDR2 as YFSETQ. The CDR3 covers 14 residues. With V trimmed by 0 bases and J by 9 bases, 6 bases remained unmatched. The CDR3: CASSLAGTISEQFF. Written as DNA, the CDR3 is TGCGCCAGCAGCTTGGCTGGGACTATCAGTGAGCAGTTCTTC.

This clonotype was detected many times. The genes are TRBV5-5 and TRBJ1-3, with a possible D match to TRBD1 (5 bases). V was trimmed by 2 bases and J by 2 bases, leaving 14 bases between them. Looked up from germline, CDR1 is SGHKS and CDR2 is YYEKEE (reference sequence). The length of the CDR3 is 16 residues. CDR3: CASSLGVRAAGNTIYF. The DNA of the CDR3 is TGTGCCAGCAGCTTAGGAGTCAGGGCGGCTGGAAACACCATATATTTT.

This clonotype has at least ten counts. This chain uses TRBV19 with TRBJ2-5; 8 bases line up with TRBD2. The ends lost 3 bases at V and 4 bases at J; junction bases unmatched: 7. Germline lookup yields CDR1 LNHDA and CDR2 SQIVND (reference sequence). This CDR3 contains 15 residues. The CDR3 DNA is TGTGCCAGTAGTATTCCGGGACTAGGAGGAGAGACCCAGTACTTC. Protein: CASSIPGLGGETQYF.

A word on this clonotype: This could be a read error, since a much larger clone is one nucleotide away. CDR3 sequence (DNA): TGTGCCAGTAGCTCCCAGACAGAAAATCAGCCCCAGCGTTTT. Translating it yields CASSSQTENQPQRF. This chain connects TRBV19 to TRBJ1-5; perhaps TRBD1 as D (5 bases). CDR3 length: 14 residues. CDR1 and CDR2 (germline): LNHDA, SQIVND (reference sequence).

This clonotype was observed at least ten times. The genes are TRBV20-1 and TRBJ2-3; 10 nucleotides agree with TRBD2. CDR3 length: 14 amino acids. With V trimmed by 3 bases and J by 6 bases, 6 bases remained unmatched. Per the germline V gene, CDR1 is DFQATT and CDR2 is SNEGSKA (reference sequence). The CDR3 DNA sequence: TGCAGTGCTAGCCTAGCGGGAGAGGAGGATACGCAGTATTTT. Translated, it gives CSASLAGEEDTQYF.

Of note for this clonotype: This may come from a read error, since a much larger clone is one base off. The rearrangement uses TRBV5-4 and TRBJ2-1; TRBD2 aligns across 11 bases. Trimming removed 0 bases from V and 7 bases from J; junction bases left unmatched: 9. The CDR3 spans 17 residues. Germline assignment: CDR1 SGHNT and CDR2 YYREEE (reference sequence). The chain's CDR3 is CASSLASGRPTANEQFF. In nucleotides, the CDR3 is TGTGCCAGCAGCTTGGCTAGCGGGAGGCCTACCGCTAATGAGCAGTTCTTC.

Turning to this clonotype: A much larger clone is a single base away; this may be a read error. This chain links TRBV11-2 with TRBJ2-7; D is ambiguous. The CDR3 loop spans 14 amino acids. V lost 4 bases to trimming and J lost 7 bases, with 17 bases between them. Looked up from germline, CDR1 is SGHAT and CDR2 is FQNNGV. The CDR3 here is CASSSESGGGEQYF. The CDR3 region has the DNA TGTGCCAGCAGCTCAGAGTCCGGTGGTGGGGAGCAGTACTTC.

This clonotype has at least ten counts. This rearrangement joins TRBV12-3 or TRBV12-4 to TRBJ2-5, with D perhaps TRBD2 (5 bases). V lost 2 bases and J 4 bases, leaving 14 bases between the germline ends. The CDR3 is 15 amino acids. The CDR3 sequence: CASSLKAGMGETQYF. The CDR3 bases are TGTGCCAGCAGTTTAAAGGCCGGGATGGGAGAGACCCAGTACTTC.

This clonotype came up many times. This chain links TRBV5-5 with TRBJ2-5; maybe TRBD1 (5 bases). Germline V lookup: CDR1 SGHKS, CDR2 YYEKEE (reference sequence). This CDR3 contains 15 residues. Deletions cut 5 bases from V and 0 bases from J, with 14 bases between. As DNA, the CDR3 is TGTGCCAGCAGTAGTCTTTCAGGGAACCAAGAGACCCAGTACTTC. It translates to CASSSLSGNQETQYF.

In this sample, this clonotype turned up many times. In DNA, the CDR3 is TGTGCCAGCAGCTTCCGAGACAGGACGCAAGAGACCCAGTACTTC. Translation gives CASSFRDRTQETQYF. The chain couples TRBV11-2 to TRBJ2-5; D perhaps matches TRBD1 (6 bases). Trimming stripped 3 bases from V and 2 bases from J, with 13 bases between. The length of the CDR3 is 15 residues. Germline V lookup: CDR1 SGHAT, CDR2 FQNNGV.

This clonotype was counted at least ten times. The genes are TRBV20-1 and TRBJ2-1; D is possibly TRBD2 (5 bases). This CDR3 spans 15 amino acids. The V gene's germline CDR1 is DFQATT and CDR2 SNEGSKA (reference sequence). The V gene lost 3 bases and the J gene lost 2 bases, with 14 bases spanning the gap. Written as DNA, the CDR3 is TGCAGTGCTAGTCCCATAGCGAACACCTACAATGAGCAGTTCTTC. This translates into CSASPIANTYNEQFF.

This clonotype was counted between two and nine times. This sequence joins TRBV28 and TRBJ2-1, with D possibly being TRBD2 (5 bases). Deletions cut 2 bases from V and 5 bases from J, with 10 bases between. CDR1 is MDHEN, CDR2 SYDVKM, per germline. The CDR3 is made up of 14 amino acids. CDR3 DNA sequence: TGTGCCAGCAGTTTAGTGGAGGCCCACAATGAGCAGTTCTTC. Its protein is CASSLVEAHNEQFF.

To note about this clonotype: A read error is possible here, since a much larger clone lies one base away. V gene TRBV20-1 combines with J gene TRBJ1-6, with 11 bases lining up with TRBD1. CDR3 length: 14 amino acids. CDR1 is DFQATT, CDR2 SNEGSKA, per germline (reference sequence). With V trimmed by 1 base and J by 8 bases, 1 base remained unmatched. This CDR3 is CSARAGQGDSPLHF. Here the CDR3 DNA reads TGCAGTGCTAGAGCGGGACAGGGGGATTCACCCCTCCACTTT.

In regard to this clonotype: This may be a read error: a much more frequent sequence differs by one nucleotide. The gene calls are TRBV5-6 and TRBJ2-6; no definite D call. Trimming stripped 6 bases from V and 0 bases from J, with 16 bases between. The CDR3 length is 17 residues. The germline CDR1 and CDR2 sequences are SGHDT and YYEEEE. The CDR3 DNA is TGTGCCAGCACCCCGTATATTCCCACCTCTGGGGCCAACGTCCTGACTTTC. Translated: CASTPYIPTSGANVLTF.

Details on this clonotype: The junction differs from germline at one of its ends, possibly a read error. V usage is TRBV5-4 and J usage is TRBJ1-1, with 7 bases fitting TRBD1. This CDR3 spans 13 amino acids. Per germline, CDR1 SGHNT and CDR2 YYREEE (reference sequence). Written as DNA, the CDR3 is TGTGCCGGCAGCTCCCCCAGGGGGACTGAAGCTTTCTTT. This gives the protein CAGSSPRGTEAFF.

This clonotype was seen ten or more times. The chain employs TRBV5-4 and TRBJ1-2; D gene uncertain. Trimming removed 5 bases at V and 5 bases at J, with 7 bases between. The CDR3 is made up of 11 amino acids. Germline CDR1 is SGHNT and CDR2 is YYREEE (reference sequence). The CDR3 DNA sequence: TGTGCCAGCAGTTACAGTTATGGCTACACCTTC. This encodes CASSYSYGYTF.

The rearrangement links TRBV3-1 to TRBJ1-6; D perhaps matches TRBD1 (6 bases). V was trimmed by 1 base and J by 7 bases, leaving 11 bases between them. This CDR3 comprises 15 residues. CDR1 is LGHDT, CDR2 YNNKEL, per germline (reference sequence). The CDR3 loop reads CASSQVGGANSPLHF. In DNA form, the CDR3 reads TGTGCCAGCAGCCAAGTGGGGGGCGCGAATTCACCCCTCCACTTT.